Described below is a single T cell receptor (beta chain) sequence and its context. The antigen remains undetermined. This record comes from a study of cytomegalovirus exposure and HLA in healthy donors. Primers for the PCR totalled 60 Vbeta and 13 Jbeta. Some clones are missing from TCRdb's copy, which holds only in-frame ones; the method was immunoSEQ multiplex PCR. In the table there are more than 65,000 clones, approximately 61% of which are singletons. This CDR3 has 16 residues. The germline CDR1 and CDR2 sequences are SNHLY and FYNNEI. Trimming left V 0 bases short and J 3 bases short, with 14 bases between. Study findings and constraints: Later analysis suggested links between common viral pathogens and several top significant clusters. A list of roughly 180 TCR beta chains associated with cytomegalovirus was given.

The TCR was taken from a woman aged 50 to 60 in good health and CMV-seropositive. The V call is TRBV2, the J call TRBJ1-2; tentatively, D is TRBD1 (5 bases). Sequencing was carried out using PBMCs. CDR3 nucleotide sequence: TGTGCCAGCAGTGAAGCGGCAGCCCGGGACTACTATGGCTACACCTTC. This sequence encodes CASSEAAARDYYGYTF.